Given below is one TCR beta chain in context. In germline, CDR1 is SGHTA, CDR2 FQGNSA. V lost 7 bases and J 5 bases, leaving 11 bases between the germline ends. The CDR3 totals 12 residues. The data stem from a study of shared clonotypes between healthy human individuals. Using immunoSEQ multiplex PCR, the repertoire was profiled, and TCRdb retains in-frame clones only, with some absent. The table shows 2 million to 3 million clones, with 93% occurring only once. The sample was naive CD4+ T cells from PBMCs. Noted subset: CD45RA+ positively selected. The chain employs TRBV7-2 and TRBJ2-5; no clear D gene. This clonotype was obtained from a man between 18 and 29 years old in good health. Some clones in this sample may be carry-over from other donors' samples. This CDR3 reads CASTKLGETQYF. CDR3 bases: TGTGCCAGCACAAAGCTTGGGGAGACCCAGTACTTC.